This T cell receptor (beta chain) was sequenced in a study of beta chain features in type 1 diabetes. Study-level background: Cells sorted and examined across all samples totaled approximately 100 million.

This clone was detected only a few times. Its antigen is as yet unknown. Purity above 95% was achieved in all sorted populations. Expressed TCRB transcripts were sequenced because the isolated RNA had all been reverse transcribed beforehand. The average output of naive, central memory and regulatory T cell samples was about 3.3 million reads. Assay used: immunoSEQ multiplex PCR; TCRdb lists only in-frame clones, some missing. Altogether around 350,000 clones are present, 10% to 15% being singletons, with the ten largest covering 0.017%. Study results and limitations: Shortening of TCRB CDR3s, moderate but significant, appeared in all four CD4+ subsets of Type 1 diabetes patients.

CDR3 length equals 14 residues. CDR1 and CDR2 from the germline V gene are SEHNR and FQNEAQ (reference sequence). The germline V and J ends were trimmed by 4 bases and 0 bases, with 9 bases remaining between them. Sequenced material: naive CD4+ T cells from blood. The source of this sequence is a man younger than 30 in good health. The chain combines TRBV7-9 with TRBJ1-1; D gene ambiguous. The CDR3 DNA is TGTGCCAGCAGCTACAGAAATTTGAACACTGAAGCTTTCTTT. It specifies CASSYRNLNTEAFF.